The rows below give T cell receptor beta chains drawn from one sample of a study of CD8+ T cells in alopecia areata. Data came from immunoSEQ multiplex PCR; TCRdb stores just in-frame clones and leaves some out. This sample carries over 150,000 clones, around 63% of them seen once, and the ten largest clones take 1.5% to 2%. The starting material was CD4+ T cells sorted from blood, obtained at week 0. The receptors originated from a human donor with alopecia areata. Each CDR3 is given with its conserved first and last residue. The D gene is left open where the match is weak. Rows give clone size only sometimes, using once, few, many, or a class for an expanded clone.

. | TRBJ1-4 | 16 | . | TRBV4-3 | CASSQGADATNEKLFF | TGCGCCAGCAGCCAGGGGGCCGATGCAACTAATGAAAAACTGTTTTTT
. | TRBJ2-1 | 17 | TRBD2 | TRBV30 | CAWSQLKGGRTYNEQFF | TGTGCCTGGAGTCAACTGAAGGGAGGGAGGACCTACAATGAGCAGTTCTTC
few | TRBJ2-1 | 14 | TRBD2 | TRBV18 | CASSPLAGDNEQFF | TGTGCCAGCTCACCACTAGCGGGGGACAATGAGCAGTTCTTC
. | TRBJ1-2 | 14 | . | TRBV25-1 | CASSEHGDNYGYTF | TGTGCCAGCAGTGAACATGGGGATAACTATGGCTACACCTTC
. | TRBJ1-2 | 9 | . | TRBV25-1 | CASGDYYTF | TGTGCCAGCGGAGACTACTACACCTTC
. | TRBJ2-3 | 15 | TRBD2 | TRBV29-1 | CSTPGVAGGRDTQYF | TGCAGCACCCCGGGGGTAGCGGGGGGACGAGATACGCAGTATTTT
. | TRBJ2-3 | 14 | . | TRBV15 | CATSRDVYTDTQYF | TGTGCCACCAGCAGAGACGTATACACAGATACGCAGTATTTT
. | TRBJ1-2 | 14 | TRBD1 | TRBV10-3 | CAISESNRGYGYTF | TGTGCCATCAGTGAGTCGAACAGGGGCTATGGCTACACCTTC
. | TRBJ1-2 | 12 | TRBD1 | TRBV30 | CAWRRQGRGYTF | TGTGCCTGGAGAAGACAGGGCCGTGGCTACACCTTC
. | TRBJ2-1 | 14 | TRBD2 | TRBV29-1 | CSVGGGASYNEQFF | TGCAGCGTTGGCGGGGGGGCTTCCTACAATGAGCAGTTCTTC
few | TRBJ2-7 | 9 | . | TRBV29-1 | CSVESEQYF | TGCAGCGTTGAGAGCGAGCAGTACTTC
. | TRBJ2-6 | 15 | . | TRBV30 | CAWSALSGGANVLTF | TGTGCCTGGAGCGCTTTGAGCGGGGGGGCCAACGTCCTGACTTTC
few | TRBJ2-5 | 16 | . | TRBV23-1 | CASSQSGSEYGETQYF | TGCGCCAGCAGTCAATCGGGTAGCGAATATGGGGAGACCCAGTACTTC
. | TRBJ1-2 | 11 | . | TRBV20-1 | CSSSDSYGYTF | TGCAGCTCCTCCGACAGCTATGGCTACACCTTC
. | TRBJ2-1 | 14 | . | TRBV5-4 | CASSLDQSSDEQFF | TGTGCCAGCAGCTTGGATCAAAGCAGCGATGAGCAGTTCTTC
. | TRBJ2-1 | 14 | . | TRBV5-1 | CASSLRVTYNEQFF | TGCGCCAGCAGCTTGAGGGTGACCTACAATGAGCAGTTCTTC
. | TRBJ2-7 | 13 | . | TRBV27 | CASRPGPSYEQYF | TGTGCCAGCAGGCCGGGGCCCTCCTACGAGCAGTACTTC
. | TRBJ2-7 | 11 | . | TRBV20-1 | CSASRGYEQYF | TGCAGTGCCTCGAGGGGCTACGAGCAGTACTTC
few | TRBJ2-1 | 13 | TRBD1 | TRBV19 | CASTPRGLNEQFF | TGTGCCAGTACACCCAGGGGGCTAAATGAGCAGTTCTTC
. | TRBJ2-2 | 20 | . | TRBV19 | CASSIVRRGQGISATGELFF | TGTGCCAGTAGTATAGTCCGCCGGGGGCAGGGGATTTCGGCCACCGGGGAGCTGTTTTTT
once | TRBJ1-2 | 15 | TRBD1 | TRBV7-2 | CASSKDRGSNYGYTF | TGTGCCAGCAGCAAAGACAGGGGTTCTAACTATGGCTACACCTTC
few | TRBJ1-6 | 17 | . | TRBV4-3 | CASSQDLGGLGDSPLHF | TGCGCCAGCAGCCAAGATCTGGGAGGCCTCGGGGATTCACCCCTCCACTTT
. | TRBJ2-7 | 16 | . | TRBV23-1 | CASSQYPPSAAYEQYF | TGCGCCAGCAGTCAATACCCCCCCTCAGCGGCATACGAGCAGTACTTC
few | TRBJ2-3 | 18 | TRBD2 | TRBV7-2 | CASSLDFSGGANTDTQYF | TGTGCCAGCAGCTTAGATTTTAGCGGGGGGGCAAACACAGATACGCAGTATTTT
. | TRBJ2-7 | 13 | . | TRBV27 | CASRRTAAYEQYF | TGTGCCAGCAGACGGACAGCAGCCTACGAGCAGTACTTC
. | TRBJ1-2 | 12 | . | TRBV29-1 | CSVGVINDGYTF | TGCAGCGTTGGGGTGATAAACGATGGCTACACCTTC
. | TRBJ2-2 | 13 | . | TRBV7-2 | CASSLWDTGELFF | TGTGCCAGCAGCTTATGGGATACCGGGGAGCTGTTTTTT
. | TRBJ2-6 | 17 | TRBD1 | TRBV7-2 | CASSLGQGLTGANVLTF | TGTGCCAGCAGCTTAGGACAGGGGCTGACTGGGGCCAACGTCCTGACTTTC